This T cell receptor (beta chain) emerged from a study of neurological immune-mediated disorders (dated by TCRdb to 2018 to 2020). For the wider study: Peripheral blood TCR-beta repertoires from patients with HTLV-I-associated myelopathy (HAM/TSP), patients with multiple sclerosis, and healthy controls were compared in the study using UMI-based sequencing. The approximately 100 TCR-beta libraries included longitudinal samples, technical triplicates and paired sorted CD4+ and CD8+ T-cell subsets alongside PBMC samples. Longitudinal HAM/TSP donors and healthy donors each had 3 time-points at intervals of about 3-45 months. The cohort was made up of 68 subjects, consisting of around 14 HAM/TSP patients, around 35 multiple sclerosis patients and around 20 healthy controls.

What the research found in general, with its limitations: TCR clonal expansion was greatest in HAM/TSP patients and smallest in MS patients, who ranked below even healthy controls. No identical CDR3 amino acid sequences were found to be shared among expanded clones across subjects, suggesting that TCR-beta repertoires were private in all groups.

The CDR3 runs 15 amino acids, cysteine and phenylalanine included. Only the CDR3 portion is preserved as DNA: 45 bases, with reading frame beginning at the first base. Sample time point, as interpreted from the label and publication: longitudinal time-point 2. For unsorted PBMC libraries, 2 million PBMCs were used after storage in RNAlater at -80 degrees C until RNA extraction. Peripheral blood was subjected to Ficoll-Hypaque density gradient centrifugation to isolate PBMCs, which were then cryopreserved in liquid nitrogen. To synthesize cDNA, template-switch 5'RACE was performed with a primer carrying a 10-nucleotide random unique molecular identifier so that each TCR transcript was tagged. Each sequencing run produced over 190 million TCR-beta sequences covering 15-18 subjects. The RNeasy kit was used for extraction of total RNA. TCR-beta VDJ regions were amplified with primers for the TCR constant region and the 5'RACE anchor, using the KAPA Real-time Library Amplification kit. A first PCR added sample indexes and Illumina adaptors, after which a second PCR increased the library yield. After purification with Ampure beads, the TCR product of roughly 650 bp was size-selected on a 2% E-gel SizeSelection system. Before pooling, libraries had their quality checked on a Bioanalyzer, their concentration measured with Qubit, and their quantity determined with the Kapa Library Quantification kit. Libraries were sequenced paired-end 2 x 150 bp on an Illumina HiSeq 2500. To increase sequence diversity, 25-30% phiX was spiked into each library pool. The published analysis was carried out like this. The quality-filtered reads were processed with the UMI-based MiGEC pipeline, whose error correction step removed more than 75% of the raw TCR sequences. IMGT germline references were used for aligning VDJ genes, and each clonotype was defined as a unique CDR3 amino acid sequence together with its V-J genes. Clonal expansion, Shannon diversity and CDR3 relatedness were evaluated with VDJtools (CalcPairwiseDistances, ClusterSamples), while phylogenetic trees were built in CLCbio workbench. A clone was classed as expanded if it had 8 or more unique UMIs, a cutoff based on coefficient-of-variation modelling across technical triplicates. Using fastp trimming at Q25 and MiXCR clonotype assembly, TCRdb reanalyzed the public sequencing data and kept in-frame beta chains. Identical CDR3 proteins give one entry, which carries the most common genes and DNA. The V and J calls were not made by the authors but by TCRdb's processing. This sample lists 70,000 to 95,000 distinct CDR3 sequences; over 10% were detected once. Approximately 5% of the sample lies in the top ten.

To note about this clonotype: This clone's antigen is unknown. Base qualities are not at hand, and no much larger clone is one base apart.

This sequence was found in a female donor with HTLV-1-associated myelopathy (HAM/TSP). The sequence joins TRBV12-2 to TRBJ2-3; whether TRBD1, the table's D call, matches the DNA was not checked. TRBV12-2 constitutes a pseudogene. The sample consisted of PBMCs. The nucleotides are TGTGCAAGTCGCTTTAGTGGACAGGGCACATATACGCAGTATTTT. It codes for CASRFSGQGTYTQYF.